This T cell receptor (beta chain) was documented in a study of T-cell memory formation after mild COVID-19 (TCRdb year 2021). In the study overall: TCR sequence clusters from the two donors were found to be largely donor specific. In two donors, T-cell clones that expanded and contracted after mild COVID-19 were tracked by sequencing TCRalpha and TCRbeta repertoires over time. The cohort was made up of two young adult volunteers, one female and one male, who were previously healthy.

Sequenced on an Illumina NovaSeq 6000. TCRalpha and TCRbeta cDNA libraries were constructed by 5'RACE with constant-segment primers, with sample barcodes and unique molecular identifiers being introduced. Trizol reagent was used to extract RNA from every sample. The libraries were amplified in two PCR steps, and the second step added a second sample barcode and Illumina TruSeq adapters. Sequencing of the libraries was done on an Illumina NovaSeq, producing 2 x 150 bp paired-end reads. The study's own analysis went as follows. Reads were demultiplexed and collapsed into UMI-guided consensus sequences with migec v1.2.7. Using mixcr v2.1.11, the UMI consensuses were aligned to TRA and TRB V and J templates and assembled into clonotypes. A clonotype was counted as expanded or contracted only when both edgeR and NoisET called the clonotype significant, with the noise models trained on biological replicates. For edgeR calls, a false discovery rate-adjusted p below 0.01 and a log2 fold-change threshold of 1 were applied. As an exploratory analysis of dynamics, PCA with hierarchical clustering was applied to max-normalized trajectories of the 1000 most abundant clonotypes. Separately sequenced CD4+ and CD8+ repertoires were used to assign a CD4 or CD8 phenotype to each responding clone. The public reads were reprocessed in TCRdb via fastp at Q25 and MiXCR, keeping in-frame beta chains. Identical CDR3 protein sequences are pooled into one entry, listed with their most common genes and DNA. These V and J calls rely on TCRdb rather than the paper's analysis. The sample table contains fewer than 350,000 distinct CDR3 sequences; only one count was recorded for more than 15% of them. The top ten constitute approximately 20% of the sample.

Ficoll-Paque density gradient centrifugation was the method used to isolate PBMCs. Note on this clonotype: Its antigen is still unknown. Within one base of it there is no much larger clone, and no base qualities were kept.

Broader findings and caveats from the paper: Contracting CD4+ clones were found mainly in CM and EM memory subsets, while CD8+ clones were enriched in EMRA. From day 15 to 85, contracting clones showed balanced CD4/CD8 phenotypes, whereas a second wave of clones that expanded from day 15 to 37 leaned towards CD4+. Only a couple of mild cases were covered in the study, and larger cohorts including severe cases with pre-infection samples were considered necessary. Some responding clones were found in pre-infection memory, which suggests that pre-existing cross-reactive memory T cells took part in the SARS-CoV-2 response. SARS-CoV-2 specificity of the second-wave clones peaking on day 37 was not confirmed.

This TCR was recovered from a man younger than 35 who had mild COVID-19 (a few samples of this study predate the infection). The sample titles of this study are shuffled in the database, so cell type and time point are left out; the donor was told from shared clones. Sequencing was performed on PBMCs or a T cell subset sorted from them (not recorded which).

The DNA reads as follows: TGCGCCAGCAGGCCATGGGGGCAGCACCTGAACACTGAAGCTTTCTTT. Its amino acids are CASRPWGQHLNTEAFF. The V and J genes are TRBV4-1 and TRBJ1-1, with a weak D call of TRBD1 (6 bases match). CDR1 and CDR2 are drawn from the germline V gene: MGHRA, YSYEKL. The trim is 6 bases for V and 0 bases for J, with a gap of 17 bases between the germline ends. There are 16 amino acids in the CDR3, from cysteine to phenylalanine inclusive. The read is trimmed to its CDR3 DNA, 48 bases read in frame from base 1.